This T cell receptor (beta chain) was found in a study of CDR3 diversity in severe acne. Trimming took 2 bases from V and 7 from J, leaving 6 bases between them. The germline V gene has CDR1 SGHNT and CDR2 YENEEA. This CDR3 has 12 amino acids. TCRdb used MiXCR to reprocess the PCR reads, holding one entry per CDR3 protein. The sample lists some 90,000 distinct CDR3 sequences, 45% to 50% occurring once. This receptor was taken from a male donor with severe acne vulgaris. The gene calls are TRBV11-3 and TRBJ1-5; D uncertain. The sequenced material came from blood. The CDR3 loop reads CASSLSSQPQHF. DNA for the CDR3: TGTGCCAGCAGCTTATCTAGCCAGCCCCAGCATTTT. Together with reference TRBV11-3 and TRBJ1-5, the CDR3 gives the full variable domain: EAGVVQSPRYKIIEKKQPVAFWCNPISGHNTLYWYLQNLGQGPELLIRYENEEAVDDSQLPKDRFSAERLKGVDSTLKIQPAELGDSAVYLCASSLSSQPQHFGDGTRLSIL.